These T cell receptor beta chains were read from a single sample in a study of T cell repertoires in cytomegalovirus infection. MiXCR, applied by TCRdb to the reads, yields one record per CDR3 protein. The sample includes approximately 910,000 distinct CDR3 sequences, approximately 33% seen only once; the top ten take roughly 13%. These receptors are not linked to any known antigen. Sequenced material: cultured CD8+ T cells from PBMCs, taken from culture after CMV antigen stimulation. These receptors all stem from a human donor in good health (CMV status not recorded). Some clones in this sample may be carry-over from other donors' samples. The CDR3 runs from the conserved cysteine through the conserved F or W. A D gene is named only where the DNA matches it firmly. A clone size is listed for some rows: how often the clone was seen (once, few, many), or a class if it is expanded.

j_call | d_call | clone_size | v_call | cdr3_nt | cdr3_aa
TRBJ2-7 | . | . | TRBV19 | TGTGCCAGTAGTATAGCCGCCATCATTACCTACGAGCAGTACTTC | CASSIAAIITYEQYF
TRBJ2-1 | . | few | TRBV7-6 | TGTGCCAGCAGCCCGGGGGTCGCTCATGAGCAGTTCTTC | CASSPGVAHEQFF
TRBJ2-5 | TRBD2 | many | TRBV6-1 | TGTGCCAGCATCGTCCCTGGCGGGGGGACTCGAGAGACCCAGTACTTC | CASIVPGGGTRETQYF
TRBJ2-1 | . | . | TRBV6-2/TRBV6-3 | TGTGCCAGCAGTTACTCAGCCTCAGCCTACAATGAGCAGTTCTTC | CASSYSASAYNEQFF
TRBJ2-7 | . | . | TRBV9 | TGTGCCAGCAGCGTAGTCCCGGGTACCGAGCAGTACTTC | CASSVVPGTEQYF
TRBJ2-7 | TRBD2 | few | TRBV7-6 | TGTGCCAGCAGTGACAGAGGGACTATCTACGAGCAGTACTTC | CASSDRGTIYEQYF
TRBJ1-1 | . | . | TRBV6-1 | TGTGCCAGCAGTGTCCCGGGGTACACTGAAGCTTTCTTT | CASSVPGYTEAFF
TRBJ1-1 | . | few | TRBV6-5 | TGTGCCAGCAGTTACTCGGCAGGGCAGGCTGAAGCTTTCTTT | CASSYSAGQAEAFF
TRBJ2-1 | TRBD2 | many | TRBV7-6 | TGTGCCAGCAGCTTCGATCCCCTAGCGGGGGGGCCAATCGAGGGCAATGAGCAGTTCTTC | CASSFDPLAGGPIEGNEQFF
TRBJ1-2 | TRBD1 | . | TRBV5-6 | TGTGCCAGCAGCTTGGCCGGGGCAGGGGGCCTCGGGGGCTACACCTTC | CASSLAGAGGLGGYTF
TRBJ2-3 | TRBD2 | few | TRBV10-3 | TGTGCCATCAGAATACTAGCGGGGGGGCGTGATACGCAGTATTTT | CAIRILAGGRDTQYF
TRBJ2-7 | TRBD2 | . | TRBV7-6 | TGTGCCAGCAGCCGCTCCGGGACTAGCCTTGACGAGCAGTACTTC | CASSRSGTSLDEQYF
TRBJ2-2 | . | . | TRBV6-5 | TGTGCCAGCAGTTACTCGGGGGGCTCGGCCGGGGAGCTGTTTTTT | CASSYSGGSAGELFF
TRBJ2-5 | . | few | TRBV6-1 | TGTGCCAGCAGTGAAGCGCAGATCCAAGAGACCCAGTACTTC | CASSEAQIQETQYF
TRBJ2-5 | . | . | TRBV6-1 | TGTGCCAGCACTCCGGGAAGTGGGGCCCAGTACTTC | CASTPGSGAQYF
TRBJ1-2 | . | few | TRBV7-6 | TGTGCCATCAAGGCGGGAGTCGGTGGCTACACCTTC | CAIKAGVGGYTF
TRBJ1-1 | . | . | TRBV19 | TGTGCCAGTAGTCCAATTGGGCCAATGGGGGGCACTGAAGCTTTCTTT | CASSPIGPMGGTEAFF
TRBJ1-6 | . | few | TRBV19 | TGTGCCAGTAGTATCGGCGGGACTTATAATTCACCCCTCCACTTT | CASSIGGTYNSPLHF
TRBJ2-3 | TRBD1 | . | TRBV12-3/TRBV12-4 | TGTGTCAGCAGATCGGGACAGGGGGCAGATACGCAGTATTTT | CVSRSGQGADTQYF
TRBJ2-2 | . | few | TRBV6-2/TRBV6-3 | TGTGCCAGCAGTTACTCGAGGACAGACCACGCGGGAAGCACCGGGGAGCTGTTTTTT | CASSYSRTDHAGSTGELFF
TRBJ2-1 | . | few | TRBV15 | TGTGCCACCAGCAGAGATCGGGGGCGGTTCGATGAGCAGTTCTTC | CATSRDRGRFDEQFF
TRBJ2-3 | TRBD2 | few | TRBV7-9 | TGTGCCACCGGGGGACTAGCGCTCACAGATACGCAGTATTTT | CATGGLALTDTQYF
TRBJ2-1 | TRBD1 | . | TRBV19 | TGTGCCAGTAGTATGGGACAGTCCTACAATGAGCAGTTCTTC | CASSMGQSYNEQFF
TRBJ2-5 | . | . | TRBV20-1 | TGCAGTGCTAGTGATGACGTTGAGACCCAGTACTTC | CSASDDVETQYF
TRBJ2-1 | . | . | TRBV11-2 | TGTGCCAACAGCTTTTGGACAGCTAAAAGAAACTCCTACAATGAGCAGTTCTTC | CANSFWTAKRNSYNEQFF
TRBJ1-3 | TRBD1 | many | TRBV28 | TGTGCCAGCAGTTTTGGACAGGGGTACCTTTCTGGAAACACCATATATTTT | CASSFGQGYLSGNTIYF
TRBJ2-1 | . | . | TRBV4-1 | TGCGCCAGCAGCCTCGCCCCGGGGGCGATGAATGAGCAGTTCTTC | CASSLAPGAMNEQFF
TRBJ2-3 | . | . | TRBV4-1 | TGCGCCAGCAGCCAACTCGCGAGCGGTCCTTACACAGATACGCGGTATTTT | CASSQLASGPYTDTRYF
TRBJ2-5 | . | . | TRBV10-3 | TGTGCCATCAGTGACGTTCGAAACCAAGAGACCCAGTACTTC | CAISDVRNQETQYF
TRBJ2-5 | . | . | TRBV6-5 | TGTGCCAGCACGCACGGGCAGGGAGCGACCCAGTACTTC | CASTHGQGATQYF
TRBJ1-6 | TRBD1 | many | TRBV7-8 | TGTGCCAGCAGCTTGTTGACAGGGAGGTTTAATTCACCCCTCCACTTT | CASSLLTGRFNSPLHF
TRBJ2-2 | . | many | TRBV7-2 | TGTGCCAGCAGCTTAGCGCTGGGGATTGGGAGACCCGGGGAGCTGTTTTTT | CASSLALGIGRPGELFF
TRBJ1-2 | . | few | TRBV7-9 | TGTGCCAGCAGCTTAACACAGGGAAGCCCCTATGGCTACACCTTC | CASSLTQGSPYGYTF
TRBJ2-1 | . | many | TRBV7-3 | TGTGCCAGCAGCTTAAAGGCTCCCCGGGTGGTAGGCCTAATACCCTACAATGAGCAGTTCTTC | CASSLKAPRVVGLIPYNEQFF
TRBJ2-5 | . | . | TRBV5-1 | TGCGCCAGCAGCTTGGACCCAGGGGCACAAGAGACCCAGTACTTC | CASSLDPGAQETQYF
TRBJ2-3 | . | few | TRBV7-9 | TGTGCCAGCAGCTTAGTAGGCGGGGAAAGCACAGATACGCAGTATTTT | CASSLVGGESTDTQYF
TRBJ1-2 | TRBD1 | . | TRBV2 | TGTGCCTCACAGGGGACAAGGGGCTACACCTTC | CASQGTRGYTF
TRBJ1-5 | . | few | TRBV6-2/TRBV6-3 | TGTGCCAGCAGTTCACAAGACATCAGCAATCAGCCCCAGCATTTT | CASSSQDISNQPQHF
TRBJ1-4 | . | . | TRBV7-9 | TGTGCCAGCAGCGGGCACAGACCCCATAATGAAAAACTGTTTTTT | CASSGHRPHNEKLFF
TRBJ2-1 | TRBD1 | once | TRBV29-1 | TGCAGCGTTGAAGAGGAGGACAGGGTGACAGGGAATGAGCAGTTCTTC | CSVEEEDRVTGNEQFF
TRBJ2-2 | . | few | TRBV24-1 | TGTGCCACCAGTGATCCCTTGGGGGGGAACACCGGGGAGCTGTTTTTT | CATSDPLGGNTGELFF
TRBJ2-2 | . | few | TRBV4-1 | TGCGCCAGCAGCGGGGCCAGACACACCGGGGAGCTGTTTTTT | CASSGARHTGELFF
TRBJ1-1 | . | . | TRBV13 | TGTGCCAGCAGCTGGACCCAAACCCTGAACACTGAAGCTTTCTTT | CASSWTQTLNTEAFF
TRBJ1-5 | . | many | TRBV27 | TGTGCCAGCAGTCCCCTATGGCAGGGGAGTAATCAGCCCCAGCATTTT | CASSPLWQGSNQPQHF
TRBJ2-3 | . | . | TRBV27 | TGTGCCAGCAGTCCTATCAACAGGGGAGGGACAGATACGCAGTATTTT | CASSPINRGGTDTQYF
TRBJ2-3 | TRBD1 | . | TRBV7-2 | TGTGCCAGCAGCCCGCGGAGGGCAGGGGGCGATACGCAGTATTTT | CASSPRRAGGDTQYF
TRBJ1-2 | . | few | TRBV25-1 | TGTGCCAGCAGTGAATATTATCGTATGGACGGCCATTCGGGGGACTCTGGCTACACCTTC | CASSEYYRMDGHSGDSGYTF
TRBJ1-1 | . | few | TRBV29-1 | TGCAGCGTTGTTAGGGAGACTGAAGCTTTCTTT | CSVVRETEAFF
TRBJ2-5 | TRBD1 | few | TRBV4-2 | TGTGCCAGCAGCCAACTACAGGGGGACGAGACCCAGTACTTC | CASSQLQGDETQYF
TRBJ2-7 | . | few | TRBV7-2 | TGTGCCAGCAGCTGGGTCACATACGAGCAGTACTTC | CASSWVTYEQYF
TRBJ1-1 | . | few | TRBV6-1 | TGTGCCAGCAGTGAAAAGGGGGGGATGAACACTGAAGCTTTCTTT | CASSEKGGMNTEAFF
TRBJ1-5 | TRBD1 | few | TRBV27 | TGTGCCAGCAACCGGGACAGTCGAGGGCCCCAGCATTTT | CASNRDSRGPQHF
TRBJ1-6 | . | few | TRBV11-2 | TGTGCCAGGTGGGATTCACCCCTCCACTTT | CARWDSPLHF
TRBJ1-1 | . | . | TRBV6-1 | TGTGCCAGCAGTGACCGGGACCGCCGGGAAGCTTTCTTT | CASSDRDRREAFF
TRBJ2-1 | . | . | TRBV9 | TGTGCCAGCAGCGTAGCGGGGGCCCTCAATGAGCAGTTCTTC | CASSVAGALNEQFF
TRBJ1-5 | . | . | TRBV7-2 | TGTGCCAGCAGCGTCGGGGGGGAGCCCCAGCATTTT | CASSVGGEPQHF
TRBJ1-2 | . | few | TRBV12-3/TRBV12-4 | TGTGCCAGCAGTACTACAGAGCTACTATGGTGGGAGGGTGGCTACACCTTC | CASSTTELLWWEGGYTF